This entry lists 8 T cell receptor beta chains sequenced from one sample in a study of CD8 T cells in Susac syndrome. RNA totalling roughly 0.5 to 1 ug underwent reverse transcription with random hexamers. Each CDR3 protein is one row after TCRdb ran MiXCR on the immunoSEQ multiplex PCR reads. The sample records about 200,000 distinct CDR3 sequences, 90% to 95% being singletons. Sequences were obtained from CD4+ T cells from PBMCs. These receptors came from a human donor with multiple sclerosis.

This clonotype was detected only a few times. The chain uses TRBV3-1 and TRBJ1-5; D gene uncertain. This CDR3 spans 13 amino acids. Germline-derived CDR1 and CDR2 are LGHDT and YNNKEL (reference sequence). V lost 4 bases and J 6 bases, leaving 10 bases between the germline ends. The CDR3 nucleotides read TGTGCCAGCAGCCGCCAGGTGGGTCAGCCCCAGCATTTT. This encodes CASSRQVGQPQHF.

This chain uses TRBV11-2 with TRBJ2-4; 8 nucleotides agree with TRBD1. The germline CDR1 and CDR2 sequences are SGHAT and FQNNGV. The CDR3 is made up of 15 amino acids. V dropped 8 bases and J dropped 1; count of bases not matched to a gene: 7. The CDR3 sequence: CASGTGGIAKNIQYF. In nucleotides, the CDR3 is TGTGCCAGCGGCACAGGGGGAATCGCCAAAAACATTCAGTACTTC.

The V call is TRBV20-1, the J call TRBJ2-3; D remains ambiguous. The CDR3 extends over 13 amino acids. CDR1 is DFQATT and CDR2 is SNEGSKA in the germline V gene (reference sequence). V lost 3 bases, J lost 2 bases, and 9 bases lay in between. CDR3 DNA: TGCAGTGCTAGGCACACAACCACAGATACGCAGTATTTT. It is translated as CSARHTTTDTQYF.

There are a few counts of this clonotype. V gene TRBV12-3 or TRBV12-4 combines with J gene TRBJ2-3; D is unresolved. V lost 3 bases and J 4 bases, leaving 5 bases between the germline ends. The CDR3 has 12 amino acids. CDR3 sequence: CASSLGADTQYF. The CDR3 DNA is TGTGCCAGCAGTTTGGGTGCAGATACGCAGTATTTT.

The V and J genes are TRBV5-1 and TRBJ2-7, with D tentatively TRBD2 (6 bases). V lost 2 bases and J 3 bases, leaving 12 bases between the germline ends. The CDR3 covers 14 residues. In germline, CDR1 is SGHRS, CDR2 YFSETQ. As DNA, the CDR3 is TGCGCCAGCAGCTTAACGGGAGAGGTCTACGAGCAGTACTTC. Encoded protein: CASSLTGEVYEQYF.

V usage is TRBV20-1 and J usage is TRBJ1-5; no reliable D call. This CDR3 has 14 residues. The V end lost 0 bases, the J end lost 7 bases, and 13 bases lay between the germline ends. Germline V gives CDR1 DFQATT, CDR2 SNEGSKA (reference sequence). CDR3 residues: CSAREGKGLQPQHF. As DNA, the CDR3 is TGCAGTGCTAGAGAGGGGAAGGGTTTACAGCCCCAGCATTTT.

J is TRBJ2-2 and V is TRBV12-3 or TRBV12-4; 7 bases fit TRBD1. CDR3 length equals 14 residues. With 10 bases clipped from V and 6 bases from J, the junction kept 11 bases outside the gene matches. The DNA for the CDR3 is TGTGCCACATACCGGGACAGTGTCCCCGGGGAGCTGTTTTTT. Translating it yields CATYRDSVPGELFF.

This clonotype was seen just once. The CDR3 protein is CASSLGGSASLNYGYTF. The CDR3 DNA is TGTGCCAGCAGCTTGGGAGGGTCCGCCTCCCTTAACTATGGCTACACCTTC. The chain recombines TRBV5-4 with TRBJ1-2; no firm D call. There are 17 residues in the CDR3. The germline V gene encodes CDR1 SGHNT and CDR2 YYREEE (reference sequence). The germline V and J ends were trimmed by 0 bases and 1 base, with 16 bases remaining between them.